The rows below give T cell receptor beta chains drawn from one sample of a study of blood T cell repertoires in COVID-19. This table comes from immunoSEQ multiplex PCR, and its TCRdb copy is limited to in-frame clones, with some not included. The data contain 150,000 to 200,000 clones, roughly 85% of them seen just once; the ten biggest clones take up 2.5% to 4%. The sample taken for sequencing was peripheral blood. The receptors shown here come from a human donor with acute or convalescent COVID-19. The donor label of this sample is uncertain. Both conserved end residues are part of each CDR3. Fields, in order: clone size, D gene, V gene, J gene, CDR3 protein, CDR3 DNA. A D gene is named only where the DNA matches it firmly. Clone size is shown for a subset of rows, as once, few, many or a class of expanded clone.

size: once
D: -
V: TRBV5-1
J: TRBJ1-1
CDR3: CASSPGGAGTEAFF
DNA: TGCGCCAGCAGCCCCGGGGGGGCCGGCACTGAAGCTTTCTTT

size: few
D: TRBD2
V: TRBV3-1/TRBV3-2
J: TRBJ2-1
CDR3: CASSQVRLGGNEQFF
DNA: TGTGCCAGCAGCCAAGTTAGGTTGGGGGGGAATGAGCAGTTCTTC

size: -
D: -
V: TRBV21-1
J: TRBJ1-5
CDR3: CASSTPPTEYSNQPQHF
DNA: TGTGCCAGCAGCACACCCCCGACAGAATATAGCAATCAGCCCCAGCATTTT

size: -
D: -
V: TRBV18
J: TRBJ1-5
CDR3: CASSPGDFNQPQHF
DNA: TGTGCCAGCTCACCAGGGGACTTTAATCAGCCCCAGCATTTT

size: -
D: -
V: TRBV10-3
J: TRBJ1-1
CDR3: CAIRATGAAEAFF
DNA: TGTGCCATCAGAGCCACGGGTGCCGCTGAAGCTTTCTTT

size: -
D: TRBD1
V: TRBV6-2/TRBV6-3
J: TRBJ1-4
CDR3: CASSSRQGLGTNEKLFF
DNA: TGTGCCAGCAGTTCACGACAGGGGCTTGGGACTAATGAAAAACTGTTTTTT

size: -
D: TRBD1
V: TRBV6-4
J: TRBJ2-2
CDR3: CASSDRDRDTGELFF
DNA: TGTGCCAGCAGTGACCGGGACAGGGACACCGGGGAGCTGTTTTTT

size: -
D: -
V: TRBV10-3
J: TRBJ1-1
CDR3: CATGGMNTEAFF
DNA: TGTGCCACCGGAGGGATGAACACTGAAGCTTTCTTT

size: -
D: -
V: TRBV28
J: TRBJ1-1
CDR3: CASSLPRGTGAFF
DNA: TGTGCCAGCAGTTTACCCAGGGGAACCGGAGCTTTCTTT

size: -
D: -
V: TRBV7-2
J: TRBJ1-1
CDR3: CASSSAGFNTEAFF
DNA: TGTGCCAGCAGCTCGGCAGGGTTCAACACTGAAGCTTTCTTT

size: -
D: -
V: TRBV5-1
J: TRBJ2-5
CDR3: CASSLGPRENGETQYF
DNA: TGCGCCAGCAGCTTAGGCCCCCGGGAAAACGGGGAGACCCAGTACTTC

size: -
D: TRBD1
V: TRBV27
J: TRBJ1-2
CDR3: CASSLTDRVRGYTF
DNA: TGTGCCAGCAGTTTAACCGACAGGGTGAGGGGCTACACCTTC

size: -
D: -
V: TRBV7-8
J: TRBJ1-5
CDR3: CASSLRGGNQPQHF
DNA: TGTGCCAGCAGCTTACGGGGTGGCAATCAGCCCCAGCATTTT

size: once
D: -
V: TRBV27
J: TRBJ1-1
CDR3: CASSPRQGNTEAFF
DNA: TGTGCCAGCAGTCCCCGGCAGGGAAACACTGAAGCTTTCTTT

size: -
D: -
V: TRBV28
J: TRBJ2-7
CDR3: CASSSGNYEQYF
DNA: TGTGCCAGCAGTTCAGGGAACTACGAGCAGTACTTC

size: -
D: TRBD2
V: TRBV28
J: TRBJ2-7
CDR3: CASSLRGLAGLYEQYF
DNA: TGTGCCAGCAGTCTCAGGGGCCTAGCGGGGCTCTACGAGCAGTACTTC

size: -
D: -
V: TRBV6-5
J: TRBJ2-2
CDR3: CATRRGADTGELFF
DNA: TGTGCCACCAGACGGGGGGCCGACACCGGGGAGCTGTTTTTT

size: -
D: TRBD1
V: TRBV2
J: TRBJ2-1
CDR3: CASSETGGGNDEQFF
DNA: TGTGCCAGCAGCGAGACAGGGGGCGGGAACGATGAGCAGTTCTTC

size: -
D: TRBD1
V: TRBV14
J: TRBJ1-6
CDR3: CASSLGQGLYNSPLHF
DNA: TGTGCCAGCAGCCTAGGACAGGGGCTTTATAATTCACCCCTCCACTTT

size: -
D: -
V: TRBV19
J: TRBJ2-2
CDR3: CASSAPGANTGELFF
DNA: TGTGCCAGTAGTGCGCCGGGGGCGAACACCGGGGAGCTGTTTTTT

size: -
D: -
V: TRBV7-9
J: TRBJ2-3
CDR3: CASSLVLDTDTQYF
DNA: TGTGCCAGCAGCTTAGTCCTAGACACAGATACGCAGTATTTT

size: -
D: -
V: TRBV6-5
J: TRBJ1-1
CDR3: CASSYSGGAFF
DNA: TGTGCCAGCAGTTACTCGGGGGGAGCTTTCTTT

size: -
D: TRBD2
V: TRBV5-1
J: TRBJ2-1
CDR3: CASSLSGSSGAYNEQFF
DNA: TGCGCCAGCAGCTTGTCAGGGTCTAGCGGGGCCTACAATGAGCAGTTCTTC

size: -
D: -
V: TRBV9
J: TRBJ2-2
CDR3: CASSAVVGELFF
DNA: TGTGCCAGCAGCGCGGTAGTCGGGGAGCTGTTTTTT

size: -
D: TRBD1
V: TRBV2
J: TRBJ1-1
CDR3: CASSSRDRNTEAFF
DNA: TGTGCCAGCAGTAGCCGGGACAGGAACACTGAAGCTTTCTTT

size: -
D: -
V: TRBV11-2
J: TRBJ1-1
CDR3: CASSLGRAGNTEAFF
DNA: TGTGCCAGCAGCTTGGGTCGAGCGGGGAACACTGAAGCTTTCTTT

size: -
D: TRBD1
V: TRBV25-1
J: TRBJ2-7
CDR3: CASRGQGAYEQYF
DNA: TGTGCCAGCAGAGGACAGGGGGCTTACGAGCAGTACTTC

size: -
D: -
V: TRBV3-1/TRBV3-2
J: TRBJ2-3
CDR3: CASSQSPSTDTQYF
DNA: TGTGCCAGCAGCCAATCCCCTAGCACAGATACGCAGTATTTT

size: -
D: TRBD1
V: TRBV15
J: TRBJ1-5
CDR3: CATSRNNRGREPQHF
DNA: TGTGCCACCAGCAGAAATAACAGGGGGCGTGAGCCCCAGCATTTT

size: once
D: TRBD1
V: TRBV3-1/TRBV3-2
J: TRBJ1-2
CDR3: CASSQDRGHGGYTF
DNA: TGTGCCAGCAGCCAAGATAGGGGGCACGGTGGCTACACCTTC

size: -
D: -
V: TRBV19
J: TRBJ1-1
CDR3: CASSIEDVTAAFF
DNA: TGTGCCAGTAGTATCGAAGATGTTACTGCGGCTTTCTTT

size: -
D: -
V: TRBV5-1
J: TRBJ1-6
CDR3: CASSLGGHIDSPLHF
DNA: TGCGCCAGCAGCTTGGGGGGACATATAGATTCACCCCTCCACTTT

size: -
D: -
V: TRBV23-1
J: TRBJ2-2
CDR3: CASSQSPGDNTGELFF
DNA: TGCGCCAGCAGTCAATCTCCAGGGGATAACACCGGGGAGCTGTTTTTT

size: -
D: -
V: TRBV18
J: TRBJ1-2
CDR3: CASSREVNGYTF
DNA: TGTGCCAGCTCACGGGAGGTTAATGGCTACACCTTC

size: -
D: TRBD1
V: TRBV19
J: TRBJ1-6
CDR3: CASTIDRGHSPLHF
DNA: TGTGCCAGTACGATTGACAGGGGGCATTCACCCCTCCACTTT

size: -
D: TRBD1
V: TRBV29-1
J: TRBJ1-1
CDR3: CSVAPTGRGNTEAFF
DNA: TGCAGCGTTGCACCGACAGGGCGGGGGAACACTGAAGCTTTCTTT

size: -
D: -
V: TRBV12-3/TRBV12-4
J: TRBJ1-3
CDR3: CASSRAGNTIYF
DNA: TGTGCCAGCAGCCGAGCTGGAAACACCATATATTTT

size: -
D: -
V: TRBV7-8
J: TRBJ2-1
CDR3: CASSLVHTGGAYNEQFF
DNA: TGTGCCAGCAGCTTAGTTCACACAGGGGGGGCCTACAATGAGCAGTTCTTC

size: -
D: TRBD1
V: TRBV7-2
J: TRBJ2-7
CDR3: CASSPNRGRIVEQYF
DNA: TGTGCCAGCAGCCCGAACAGGGGGCGTATAGTCGAGCAGTACTTC

size: -
D: TRBD1
V: TRBV28
J: TRBJ1-2
CDR3: CASSLPRGLDYGYTF
DNA: TGTGCCAGCAGTTTGCCGAGGGGGCTGGACTATGGCTACACCTTC

size: -
D: -
V: TRBV29-1
J: TRBJ1-1
CDR3: CSSLAGTAGEAFF
DNA: TGCAGCTCCCTAGCCGGTACGGCAGGAGAAGCTTTCTTT

size: few
D: -
V: TRBV7-6
J: TRBJ1-3
CDR3: CASSSGIGSVSGNTIYF
DNA: TGTGCCAGCAGCTCGGGGATAGGGTCCGTCTCTGGAAACACCATATATTTT

size: once
D: -
V: TRBV5-1
J: TRBJ2-3
CDR3: CASSPGPDSYTDTQYF
DNA: TGCGCCAGCAGCCCTGGCCCGGACAGTTACACAGATACGCAGTATTTT

size: -
D: TRBD1
V: TRBV2
J: TRBJ1-1
CDR3: CASSYRGQNTEAFF
DNA: TGTGCCAGCAGTTACAGGGGGCAGAACACTGAAGCTTTCTTT

size: -
D: -
V: TRBV5-1
J: TRBJ1-4
CDR3: CASSLSREGEKLFF
DNA: TGCGCCAGCAGCTTGAGCCGGGAAGGTGAAAAACTGTTTTTT

size: -
D: -
V: TRBV30
J: TRBJ1-2
CDR3: CAWSVMLAGKGGYTF
DNA: TGTGCCTGGAGTGTGATGCTCGCAGGGAAAGGGGGCTACACCTTC

size: -
D: -
V: TRBV7-3
J: TRBJ1-3
CDR3: CASSLGGNGNTIYF
DNA: TGTGCCAGCAGCTTAGGAGGGAATGGAAACACCATATATTTT

size: -
D: -
V: TRBV18
J: TRBJ2-2
CDR3: CASSLNRVTPSAGELFF
DNA: TGTGCCAGCTCCCTCAACAGGGTGACCCCCTCGGCCGGGGAGCTGTTTTTT